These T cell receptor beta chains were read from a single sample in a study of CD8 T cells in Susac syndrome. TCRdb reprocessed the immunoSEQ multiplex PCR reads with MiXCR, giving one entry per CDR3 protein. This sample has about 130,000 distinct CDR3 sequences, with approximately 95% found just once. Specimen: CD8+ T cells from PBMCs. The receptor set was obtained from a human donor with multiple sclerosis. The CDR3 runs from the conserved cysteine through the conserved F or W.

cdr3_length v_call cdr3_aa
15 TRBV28 CASSRDRGSNYGYTF
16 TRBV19 CASRRQGDFSNQPQHF
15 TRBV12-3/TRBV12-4 CASSLIPRKDTEAFF
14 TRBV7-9 CASSSSSGRDIQYF
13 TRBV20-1 CSARRQEDYGYTF
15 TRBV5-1 CASSFRQIDSYEQYF
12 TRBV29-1 CSVATGSDTQYF
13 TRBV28 CASSWSRDTEAFF
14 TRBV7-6 CASSLTGDYTEAFF
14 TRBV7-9 CASSAGKSGQPQHF
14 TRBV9 CASSVDGRTDTQYF
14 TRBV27 CASRNAGGAYGYTF
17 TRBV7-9 CASSSGPQRRNTGELFF
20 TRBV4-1 CASSQEGRGLDPLGRNIQYF
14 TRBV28 CASSFGREVDEQFF
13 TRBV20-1 CSASPTVNYGYTF
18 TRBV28 CASSLETAPLLERETQYF
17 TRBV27 CASSSWTSGGVVETQYF
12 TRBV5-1 CASSLGSYGYTF
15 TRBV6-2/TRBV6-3 CASSYPAAGEETQYF
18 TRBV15 CATSHPQGSVRWGNEQFF
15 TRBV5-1 CASTHGGQTYNEQFF
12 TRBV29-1 CSVEEGNYEQYF
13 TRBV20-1 CSARDLGYNEQFF
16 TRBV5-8 CASSIGPGQGTDTQYF
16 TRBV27 CASSPGRREANTEAFF
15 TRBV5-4 CASSQGTSGRNEQFF
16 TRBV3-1 CASSQGREGLYNEQFF
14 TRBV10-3 CAISERQANTEAFF
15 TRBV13 CASSLGLAGANEQFF
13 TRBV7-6 CASSRGNNSPLHF
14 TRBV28 CASSLWGGNTEAFF
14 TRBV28 CASSPQRGYNEQFF
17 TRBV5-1 CASSFTSGFGSYNEQFF
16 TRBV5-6 CASSLSPTGGANVLTF
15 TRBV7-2 CASSLDGLRTDTQYF
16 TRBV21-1 CASSNSAGVNTGELFF
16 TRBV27 CASTYRWTESNEKLFF
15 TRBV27 CASGPGTDGNQPQHF
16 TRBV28 CASSDIPGQITDTQYF
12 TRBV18 CASSPGDDEQFF
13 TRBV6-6 CACSIRREYEQYF
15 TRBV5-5 CASETWDGLNTEAFF
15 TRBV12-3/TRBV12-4 CASSYQRLAYNEQFF
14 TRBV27 CASSLPDRNYEQYF